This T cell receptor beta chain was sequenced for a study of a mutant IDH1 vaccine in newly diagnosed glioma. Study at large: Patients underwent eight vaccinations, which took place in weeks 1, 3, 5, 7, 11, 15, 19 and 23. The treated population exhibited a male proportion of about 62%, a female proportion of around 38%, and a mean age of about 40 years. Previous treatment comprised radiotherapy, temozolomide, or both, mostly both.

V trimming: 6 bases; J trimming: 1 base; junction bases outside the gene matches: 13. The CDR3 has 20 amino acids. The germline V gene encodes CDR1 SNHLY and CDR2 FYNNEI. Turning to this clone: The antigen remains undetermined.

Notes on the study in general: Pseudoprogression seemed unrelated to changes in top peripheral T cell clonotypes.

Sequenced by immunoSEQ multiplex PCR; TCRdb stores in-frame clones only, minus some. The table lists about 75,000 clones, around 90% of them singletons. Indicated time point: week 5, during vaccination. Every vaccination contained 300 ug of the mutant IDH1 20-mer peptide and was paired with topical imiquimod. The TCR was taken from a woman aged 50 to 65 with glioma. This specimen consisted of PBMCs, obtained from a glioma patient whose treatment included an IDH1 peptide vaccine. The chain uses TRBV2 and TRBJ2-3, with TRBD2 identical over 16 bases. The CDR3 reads CASSAPPGLAGGVGTDTQYF. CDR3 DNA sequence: TGTGCCAGCAGCGCACCACCGGGACTAGCGGGAGGGGTCGGCACAGATACGCAGTATTTT.